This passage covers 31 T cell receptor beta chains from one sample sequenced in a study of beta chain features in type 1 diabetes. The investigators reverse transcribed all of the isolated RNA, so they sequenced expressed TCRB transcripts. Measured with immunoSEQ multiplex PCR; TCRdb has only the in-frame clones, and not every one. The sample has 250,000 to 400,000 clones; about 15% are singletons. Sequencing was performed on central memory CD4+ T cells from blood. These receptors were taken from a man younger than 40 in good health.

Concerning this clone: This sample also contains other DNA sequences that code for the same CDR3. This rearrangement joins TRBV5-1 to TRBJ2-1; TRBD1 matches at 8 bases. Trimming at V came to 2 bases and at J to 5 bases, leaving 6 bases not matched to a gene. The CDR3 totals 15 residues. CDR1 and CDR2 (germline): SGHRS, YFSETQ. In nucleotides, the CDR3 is TGCGCCAGCAGCTTATCCGGGACAGGTCACAATGAGCAGTTCTTC. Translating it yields CASSLSGTGHNEQFF.

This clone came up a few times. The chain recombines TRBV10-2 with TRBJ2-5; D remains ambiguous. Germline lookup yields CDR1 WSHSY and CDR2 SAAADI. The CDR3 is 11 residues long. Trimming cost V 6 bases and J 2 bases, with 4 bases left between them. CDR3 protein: CASRKQETQYF. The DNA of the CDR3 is TGCGCCAGCAGGAAACAAGAGACCCAGTACTTC.

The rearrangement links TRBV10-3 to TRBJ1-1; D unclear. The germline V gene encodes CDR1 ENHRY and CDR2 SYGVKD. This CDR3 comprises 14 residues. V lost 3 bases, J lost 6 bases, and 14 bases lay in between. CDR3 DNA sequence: TGTGCCATCAGTGACCGGGCCAGTAGCGCTGAAGCTTTCTTT. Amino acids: CAISDRASSAEAFF.

The CDR3 nucleotides read TGCGCCAGCAGCCAGCCCGGACAGGGCGATCACGGGGAGCTGTTTTTT. It is translated as CASSQPGQGDHGELFF. The rearrangement joins TRBV4-1 to TRBJ2-2; 8 bases agree with TRBD1. In germline, CDR1 is MGHRA, CDR2 YSYEKL. The trim removed 3 bases at V and 7 bases at J, leaving 10 bases unmatched. The CDR3 contains 16 residues.

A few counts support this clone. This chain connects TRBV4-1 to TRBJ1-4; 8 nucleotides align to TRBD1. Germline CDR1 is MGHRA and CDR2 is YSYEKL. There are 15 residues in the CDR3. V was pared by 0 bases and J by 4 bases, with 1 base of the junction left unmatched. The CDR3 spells CASSQEGQVNEKLFF. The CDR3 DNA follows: TGCGCCAGCAGCCAAGAGGGACAGGTTAATGAAAAACTGTTTTTT.

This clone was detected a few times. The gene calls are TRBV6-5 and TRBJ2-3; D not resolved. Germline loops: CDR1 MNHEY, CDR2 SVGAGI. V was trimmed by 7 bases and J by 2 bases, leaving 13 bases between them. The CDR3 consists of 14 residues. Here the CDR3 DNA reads TGTGCCAGCAACCCGAGAAGGATCACAGATACGCAGTATTTT. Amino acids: CASNPRRITDTQYF.

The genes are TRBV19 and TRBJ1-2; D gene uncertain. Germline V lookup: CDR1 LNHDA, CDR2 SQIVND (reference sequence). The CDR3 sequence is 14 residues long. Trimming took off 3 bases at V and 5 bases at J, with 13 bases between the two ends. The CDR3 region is CASSIQQSLYGYTF. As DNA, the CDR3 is TGTGCCAGTAGTATTCAGCAGTCACTTTATGGCTACACCTTC.

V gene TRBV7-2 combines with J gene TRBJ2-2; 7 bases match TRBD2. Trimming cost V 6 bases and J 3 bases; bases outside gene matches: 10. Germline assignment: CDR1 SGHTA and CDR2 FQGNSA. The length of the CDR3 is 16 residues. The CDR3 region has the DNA TGTGCCAGCAGGCCGACCCTCGGGGGGTACACCGGGGAGCTGTTTTTT. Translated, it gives CASRPTLGGYTGELFF.

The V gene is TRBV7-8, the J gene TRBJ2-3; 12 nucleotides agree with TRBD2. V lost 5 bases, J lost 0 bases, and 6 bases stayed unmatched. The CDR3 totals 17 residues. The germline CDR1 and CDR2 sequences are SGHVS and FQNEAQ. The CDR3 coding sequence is TGTGCCAGCAGCACCGGGACTAGCGGGCTTAGCACAGATACGCAGTATTTT. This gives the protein CASSTGTSGLSTDTQYF.

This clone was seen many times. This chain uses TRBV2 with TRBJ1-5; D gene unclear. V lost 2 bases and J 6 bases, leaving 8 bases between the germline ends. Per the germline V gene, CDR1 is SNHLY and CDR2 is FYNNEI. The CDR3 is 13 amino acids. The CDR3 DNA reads TGTGCCAGCAGTGAACGGCGGGGTCAGCCCCAGCATTTT. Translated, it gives CASSERRGQPQHF. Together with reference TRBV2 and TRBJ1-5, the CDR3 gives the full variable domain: EPEVTQTPSHQVTQMGQEVILRCVPISNHLYFYWYRQILGQKVEFLVSFYNNEISEKSEIFDDQFSVERPDGSNFTLKIRSTKLEDSAMYFCASSERRGQPQHFGDGTRLSIL.

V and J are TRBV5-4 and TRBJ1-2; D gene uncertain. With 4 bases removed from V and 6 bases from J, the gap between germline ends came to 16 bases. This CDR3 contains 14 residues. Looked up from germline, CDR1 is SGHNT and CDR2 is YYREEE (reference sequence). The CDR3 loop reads CASSRVGEVDGYTF. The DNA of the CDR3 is TGTGCCAGCAGCCGCGTCGGGGAAGTGGATGGCTACACCTTC.

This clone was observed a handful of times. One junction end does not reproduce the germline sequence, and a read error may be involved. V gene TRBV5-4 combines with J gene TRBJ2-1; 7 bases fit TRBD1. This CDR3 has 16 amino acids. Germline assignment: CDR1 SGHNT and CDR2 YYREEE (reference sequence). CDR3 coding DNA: TGCGCCAGCAGCCAGCCCCTGCGAGGGGGCCACAATGAGCAGTTCTTC. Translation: CASSQPLRGGHNEQFF.

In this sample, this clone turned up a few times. The CDR3 sequence is CASSLAQGPYEQYF. CDR3 coding DNA: TGTGCCAGCAGCCTGGCACAGGGCCCCTACGAGCAGTACTTC. The gene calls are TRBV14 and TRBJ2-5; D is possibly TRBD1 (6 bases). The J call may be faulty, since TRBJ2-7 better matches the DNA end. The CDR3 length is 14 residues. CDR1 and CDR2 (germline): SGHDN, FVKESK.

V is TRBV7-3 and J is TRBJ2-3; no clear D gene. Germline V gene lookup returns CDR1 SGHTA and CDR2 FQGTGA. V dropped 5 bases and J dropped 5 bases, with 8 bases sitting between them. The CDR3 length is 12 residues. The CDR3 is CASSPNGDTQYF. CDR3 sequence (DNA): TGTGCCAGCAGCCCGAACGGAGATACGCAGTATTTT.

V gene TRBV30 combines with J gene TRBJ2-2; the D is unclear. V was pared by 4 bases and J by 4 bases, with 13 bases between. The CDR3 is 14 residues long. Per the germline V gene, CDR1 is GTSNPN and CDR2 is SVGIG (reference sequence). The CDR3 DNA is TGTGCCTGGACCGTTTCGACGGTCACCGGGGAGCTGTTTTTT. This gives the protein CAWTVSTVTGELFF.

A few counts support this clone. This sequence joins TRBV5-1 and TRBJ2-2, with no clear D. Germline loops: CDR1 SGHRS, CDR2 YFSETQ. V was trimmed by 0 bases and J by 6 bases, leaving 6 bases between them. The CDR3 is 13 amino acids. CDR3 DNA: TGCGCCAGCAGCTTGGTCTACGCCGGGGAGCTGTTTTTT. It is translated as CASSLVYAGELFF.

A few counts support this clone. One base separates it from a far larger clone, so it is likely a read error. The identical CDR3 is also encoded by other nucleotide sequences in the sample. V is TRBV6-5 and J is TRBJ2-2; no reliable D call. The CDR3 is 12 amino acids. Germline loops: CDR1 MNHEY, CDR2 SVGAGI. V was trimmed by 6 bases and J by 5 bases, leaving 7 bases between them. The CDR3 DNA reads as TGTGCCAGCAGCTCCGTGACCGGGGAGCTGTTTTTT. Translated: CASSSVTGELFF.

CDR3 DNA sequence: TGTGCCAGGTCGCAGGGACAGGATGCCAATGAGCAGTTCTTC. It codes for CARSQGQDANEQFF. V gene TRBV7-2 combines with J gene TRBJ2-1; 8 bases line up with TRBD1. This CDR3 has 14 amino acids. After removal of 9 bases from V and 6 bases from J, the junction contained 10 bases not matched to a gene. Germline V lookup: CDR1 SGHTA, CDR2 FQGNSA.

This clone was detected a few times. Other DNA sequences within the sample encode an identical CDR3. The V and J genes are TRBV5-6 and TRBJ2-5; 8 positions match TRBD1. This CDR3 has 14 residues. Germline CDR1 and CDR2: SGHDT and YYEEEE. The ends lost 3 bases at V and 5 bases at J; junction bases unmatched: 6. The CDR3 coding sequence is TGTGCCAGCAGCTCCGACAGGGGCGGTGAGACCCAGTACTTC. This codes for CASSSDRGGETQYF.

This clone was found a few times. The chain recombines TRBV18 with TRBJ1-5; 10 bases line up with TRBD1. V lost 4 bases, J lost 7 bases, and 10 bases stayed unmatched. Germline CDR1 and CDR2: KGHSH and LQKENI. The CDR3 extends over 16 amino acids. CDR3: CASSLARGQGIQPQHF. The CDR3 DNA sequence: TGTGCCAGCTCACTAGCCAGGGGACAGGGGATCCAGCCCCAGCATTTT.

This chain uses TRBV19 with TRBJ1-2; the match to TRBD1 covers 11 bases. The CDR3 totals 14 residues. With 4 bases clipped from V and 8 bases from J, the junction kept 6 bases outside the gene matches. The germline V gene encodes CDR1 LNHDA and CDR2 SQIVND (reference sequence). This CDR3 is CASSTGQGAFGYTF. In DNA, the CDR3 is TGTGCCAGTAGTACCGGACAGGGGGCGTTCGGCTACACCTTC.

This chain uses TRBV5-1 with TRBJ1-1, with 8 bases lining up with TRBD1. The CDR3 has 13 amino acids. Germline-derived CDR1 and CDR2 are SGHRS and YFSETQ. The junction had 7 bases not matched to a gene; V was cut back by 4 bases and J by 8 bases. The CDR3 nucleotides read TGCGCCAGCAGCGACCAGGGGGCGGCCGAAGCTTTCTTT. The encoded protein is CASSDQGAAEAFF.

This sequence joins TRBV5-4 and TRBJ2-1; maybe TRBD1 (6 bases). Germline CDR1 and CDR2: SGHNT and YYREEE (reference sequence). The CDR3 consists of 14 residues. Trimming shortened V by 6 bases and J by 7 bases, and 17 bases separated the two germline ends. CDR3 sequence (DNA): TGTGCCAGCACCAGGGGTACGAGTGGGAATGAGCAGTTCTTC. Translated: CASTRGTSGNEQFF.

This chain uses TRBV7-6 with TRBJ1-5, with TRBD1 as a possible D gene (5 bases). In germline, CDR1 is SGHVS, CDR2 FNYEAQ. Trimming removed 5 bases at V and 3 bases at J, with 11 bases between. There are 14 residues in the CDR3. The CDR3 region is CASSPGPHNQPQHF. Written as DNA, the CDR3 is TGTGCCAGCAGCCCGGGACCGCACAATCAGCCCCAGCATTTT.

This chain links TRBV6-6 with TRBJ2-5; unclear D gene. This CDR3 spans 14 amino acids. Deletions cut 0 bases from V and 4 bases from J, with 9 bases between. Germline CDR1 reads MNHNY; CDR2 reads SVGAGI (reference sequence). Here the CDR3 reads CASSYSGFRETQYF. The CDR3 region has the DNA TGTGCCAGCAGTTACTCGGGGTTTAGAGAGACCCAGTACTTC.

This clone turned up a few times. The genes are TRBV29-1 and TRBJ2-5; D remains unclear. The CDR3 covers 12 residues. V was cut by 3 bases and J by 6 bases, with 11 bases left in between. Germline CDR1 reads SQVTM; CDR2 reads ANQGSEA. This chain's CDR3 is CSVDSGLKTQYF. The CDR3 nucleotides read TGCAGCGTTGATAGTGGGTTGAAGACCCAGTACTTC.

CDR3: CASSSTGPPGVTQYF. The CDR3 region has the DNA TGTGCCAGCAGTTCAACGGGACCGCCCGGGGTGACCCAGTACTTC. The chain links TRBV27 to TRBJ2-5; TRBD1 or TRBD2 may be the D gene (5 bases each). The CDR3 runs 15 residues. Germline V gene lookup returns CDR1 MNHEY and CDR2 SMNVEV (reference sequence). Deletions cut 4 bases from V and 7 bases from J, with 19 bases between.

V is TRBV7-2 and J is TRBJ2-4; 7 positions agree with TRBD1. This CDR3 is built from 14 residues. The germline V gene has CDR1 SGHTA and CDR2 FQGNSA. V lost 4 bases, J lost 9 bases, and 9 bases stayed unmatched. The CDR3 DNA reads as TGTGCCAGCAGCTCAGACAGGGTGGGCGGCATTCAGTACTTC. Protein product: CASSSDRVGGIQYF.

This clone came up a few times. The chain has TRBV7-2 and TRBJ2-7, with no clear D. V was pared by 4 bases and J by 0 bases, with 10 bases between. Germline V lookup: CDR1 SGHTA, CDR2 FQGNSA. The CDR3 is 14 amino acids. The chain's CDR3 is CASSSSASSYEQYF. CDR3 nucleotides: TGTGCCAGCAGCTCAAGTGCGAGCTCCTACGAGCAGTACTTC.

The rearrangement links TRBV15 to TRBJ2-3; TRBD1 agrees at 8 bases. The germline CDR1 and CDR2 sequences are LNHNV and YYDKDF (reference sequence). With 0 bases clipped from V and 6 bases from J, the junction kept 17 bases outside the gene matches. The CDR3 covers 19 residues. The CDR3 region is CATSRDLIPNRQGSDTQYF. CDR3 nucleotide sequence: TGTGCCACCAGCAGAGATCTCATCCCCAATCGACAGGGGAGCGATACGCAGTATTTT.

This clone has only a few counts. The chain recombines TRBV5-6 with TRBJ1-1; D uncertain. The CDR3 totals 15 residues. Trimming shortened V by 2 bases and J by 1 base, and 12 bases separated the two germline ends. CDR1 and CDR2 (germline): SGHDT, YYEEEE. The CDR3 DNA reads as TGTGCCAGCAGCTTCCCGGGCCCAGCGAACACTGAAGCTTTCTTT. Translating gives CASSFPGPANTEAFF.